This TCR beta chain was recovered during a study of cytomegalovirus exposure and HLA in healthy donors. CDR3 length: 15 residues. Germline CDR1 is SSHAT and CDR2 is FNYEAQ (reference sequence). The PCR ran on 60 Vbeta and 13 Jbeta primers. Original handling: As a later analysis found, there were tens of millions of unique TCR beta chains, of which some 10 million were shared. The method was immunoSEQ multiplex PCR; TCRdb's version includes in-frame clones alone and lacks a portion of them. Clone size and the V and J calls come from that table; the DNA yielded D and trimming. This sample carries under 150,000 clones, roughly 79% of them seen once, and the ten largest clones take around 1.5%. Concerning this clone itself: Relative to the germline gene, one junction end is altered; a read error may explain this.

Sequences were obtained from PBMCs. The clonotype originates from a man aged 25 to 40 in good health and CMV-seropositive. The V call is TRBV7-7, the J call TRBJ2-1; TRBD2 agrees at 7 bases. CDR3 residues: CASSLSSTSGGEQFF. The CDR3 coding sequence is TGTGCTAGCAGCTTATCTTCGACTTCGGGAGGAGAGCAGTTCTTC.